A selection of T cell receptor beta chains follows, all from one sample in a study of T cells in localized non-small cell lung cancer. The assay was immunoSEQ multiplex PCR, and TCRdb's table has in-frame clones only and misses some. The table records some 40,000 clones, approximately 94% of them present only once. The source material was peripheral blood, sampled before any cancer treatment. All receptors derive from a female donor at least 60 years old with stage I lung adenocarcinoma. The CDR3 runs from the conserved cysteine through the conserved F or W. D genes are given only for firm matches. For some rows the clone size is stated as once, few or many, or as a class when expanded; others skip it.

TRBD2	TRBJ2-5	.	TRBV5-1	TGCGCCAGCAGCCCTACTACGGTGGGATTAGCGGGGCCAATCAGGGAGACCCAGTACTTC	CASSPTTVGLAGPIRETQYF
.	TRBJ1-4	once	TRBV15	TGTGCCACCAGCAGTCCAGGGATTAGCGAAAAACTGTTTTTT	CATSSPGISEKLFF
TRBD1	TRBJ1-4	few	TRBV7-9	TGTGCCAGCAGCTCTACCGGGACAGGGGGCGAAAAACTGTTTTTT	CASSSTGTGGEKLFF
.	TRBJ2-1	.	TRBV7-9	TGTGCCAGCAGCTTAATCCGGGGCCCCTACAATGAGCAGTTCTTC	CASSLIRGPYNEQFF
TRBD1	TRBJ2-3	.	TRBV9	TGTGCCAGCAGCGTAAGGGACAGGAGCACAGATACGCAGTATTTT	CASSVRDRSTDTQYF
TRBD1	TRBJ1-6	.	TRBV9	TGTGCCAGCAGCCTGAGGGACAGGGGGCCCCTCCACTTT	CASSLRDRGPLHF
TRBD1	TRBJ1-1	once	TRBV19	TGTGCCAGTAGGGCGACAGGGTATAGCGGTGAAGCTTTCTTT	CASRATGYSGEAFF
TRBD2	TRBJ2-1	.	TRBV7-8	TGTGCCAGCAGCCCTACCCGGGACTATCTGAGCAATGAGCAGTTCTTC	CASSPTRDYLSNEQFF
TRBD2	TRBJ2-3	.	TRBV5-1	TGCGCCAGCAGCCCCGGGACTAGCGGGACGAACACAGATACGCAGTATTTT	CASSPGTSGTNTDTQYF
.	TRBJ1-1	.	TRBV15	TGTGCCACCAGCAACCATCTGGGAGCTTTCTTT	CATSNHLGAFF
.	TRBJ1-6	.	TRBV7-9	TGTGCCAGCAGCAAGGACAGCATTTTAAATTCACCCCTCCACTTT	CASSKDSILNSPLHF
TRBD2	TRBJ2-5	.	TRBV9	TGTGCCAGCAGCGTAGGGGCTAGCGGGGGAGGCCTAGAGACCCAGTACTTC	CASSVGASGGGLETQYF
.	TRBJ1-2	.	TRBV6-1	TGTGCCAGCAGTCAAACCGGGCGGGGTGGCTACACCTTC	CASSQTGRGGYTF
.	TRBJ2-2	.	TRBV19	TGTGCCAGTAGTATAGGGGGCCAGACGAACACCGGGGAGCTGTTTTTT	CASSIGGQTNTGELFF
.	TRBJ1-4	.	TRBV11-1	TGTGCCAGCAGCTTAGCAGGCGGGCAACGCGAAAAACTGTTTTTT	CASSLAGGQREKLFF
.	TRBJ1-1	.	TRBV15	TGTGCCACCAGCAATCTATTCACAGGCGTCGTGGACACTGAAGCTTTCTTT	CATSNLFTGVVDTEAFF
.	TRBJ1-5	.	TRBV18	TGTGCCAGCTCACCCCAAGTCCCGGCAGGGCGGAATCAGCCCCAGCATTTT	CASSPQVPAGRNQPQHF
TRBD1	TRBJ1-2	.	TRBV5-3	TGTGCCAGAAGGGACAGGGGGATGCGAGGCTACACCTTC	CARRDRGMRGYTF
.	TRBJ2-1	.	TRBV19	TGTGCCAGTAGTATAGGGGATGAGCAGTTCTTC	CASSIGDEQFF
TRBD1	TRBJ2-5	.	TRBV11-1	TGTGCCAGCAGCTTCGAGTGGACAGGGGCACAAGAGACCCAGTACTTC	CASSFEWTGAQETQYF
TRBD2	TRBJ2-1	.	TRBV4-1	TGCGCCAGCAGCCAGTTTACTAGCGGGGGGGCCGATGAGCAGTTCTTC	CASSQFTSGGADEQFF
.	TRBJ1-5	.	TRBV6-1	TGTGCCAGCAGTGAATCGGCACGGAATCAGCCCCAGCATTTT	CASSESARNQPQHF
.	TRBJ1-1	.	TRBV7-2	TGTGCCAGCAGCTCCGCTGGTGGGAACACTGAAGCTTTCTTT	CASSSAGGNTEAFF
.	TRBJ2-4	.	TRBV27	TGTGCCAGCAGTTTTAGTGTCAAAAACATTCAGTACTTC	CASSFSVKNIQYF
.	TRBJ2-6	.	TRBV6-1	TGTGCCAGCAGCCGAGGGGGGCTGGTGGCCAACGTCCTGACTTTC	CASSRGGLVANVLTF
TRBD2	TRBJ2-1	once	TRBV27	TGTGCCAGCACGGGGGGGTCCTACAATGAGCAGTTCTTC	CASTGGSYNEQFF
.	TRBJ2-3	.	TRBV19	TGTGCCAGTAGTATGATTAACCCCCCTAGAGCGGCCGATACGCAGTATTTT	CASSMINPPRAADTQYF
.	TRBJ1-2	.	TRBV12-5	TGTGCTAGTGGGGCTCCGGGCCGAGGAGGCTACACCTTC	CASGAPGRGGYTF
TRBD1	TRBJ2-3	.	TRBV5-4	TGTGCCAGCAGCTCCATCGCCTGGGACAGGGGGCGCCCAGATACGCAGTATTTT	CASSSIAWDRGRPDTQYF
.	TRBJ2-7	.	TRBV6-5	TGTGCCAGCAGCGTCCGGGGGACTTACGAGCAGTACTTC	CASSVRGTYEQYF
.	TRBJ1-6	few	TRBV7-9	TGTGCCAGCAGCCCAGAACAGGGTTCACCCCTCCACTTT	CASSPEQGSPLHF
.	TRBJ1-3	.	TRBV5-5	TGTGCCAGCAGCTCACAAGGGCCCTGGGCTGGAAACACCATATATTTT	CASSSQGPWAGNTIYF
TRBD1	TRBJ2-1	.	TRBV10-3	TGTGCCATCAGGACAGGGGTTGGCAATGAGCAGTTCTTC	CAIRTGVGNEQFF
.	TRBJ1-2	.	TRBV6-5	TGTGCCAGCAAAATGGACGGAACTAACTATGGCTACACCTTC	CASKMDGTNYGYTF
.	TRBJ1-2	.	TRBV6-1	TGTGCCAGCAGTGAAATCCAGGGGAGGCCTGGGGGCTACACCTTC	CASSEIQGRPGGYTF
.	TRBJ2-2	.	TRBV9	TGTGCCAGCAGCGTGTCAGGGGCCGACACCGGGGAGCTGTTTTTT	CASSVSGADTGELFF
TRBD2	TRBJ2-7	.	TRBV27	TGTGCCACCTCCGGAGCGGGGCGAATCTACGAGCAGTACTTC	CATSGAGRIYEQYF
TRBD2	TRBJ2-3	.	TRBV7-2	TGTGCCAGCAGCTCCTGGCGGGGGATGGATACGCAGTATTTT	CASSSWRGMDTQYF
.	TRBJ1-5	.	TRBV5-1	TGCGCCAGCAGCTGGCGGTCAGGGGAGGGTCAGCCCCAGCATTTT	CASSWRSGEGQPQHF
TRBD1	TRBJ1-4	.	TRBV5-1	TGCGCCAGCAGCTTTCAGGGGGCGGGTGAAAAACTGTTTTTT	CASSFQGAGEKLFF
.	TRBJ2-2	.	TRBV4-2	TGTGCCAGCAGCCAAGTCGACAGAAACACCGGGGAGCTGTTTTTT	CASSQVDRNTGELFF
TRBD2	TRBJ2-5	few	TRBV19	TGTGCCAGTAGTACTACTAGCGGGGGGGGTCAAGAGACCCAGTACTTC	CASSTTSGGGQETQYF
TRBD2	TRBJ2-1	.	TRBV6-5	TGTGCCAGCATGAGGAGCGGGGGGGCCTATGAGCAGTTCTTC	CASMRSGGAYEQFF
.	TRBJ1-3	.	TRBV10-3	TGTGCCATCAGTGAGTCGGGCTCGGGAAACACCATATATTTT	CAISESGSGNTIYF
TRBD1	TRBJ2-3	.	TRBV10-2	TGCGCCAGCAGTGAGTCGAAGGGGACAGGGGGAGATACGCAGTATTTT	CASSESKGTGGDTQYF
.	TRBJ2-5	.	TRBV2	TGTGCCAGCAGTGAAAGACAGACCCCCCAAGAGACCCAGTACTTC	CASSERQTPQETQYF
.	TRBJ1-2	once	TRBV5-1	TGCGCCAGCAGCTTTGACAGCTCGTCCTATGGCTACACCTTC	CASSFDSSSYGYTF
TRBD1	TRBJ2-1	.	TRBV2	TGTGCCAACACACAGGGGAGCTCCTACAATGAGCAGTTCTTC	CANTQGSSYNEQFF
.	TRBJ2-4	.	TRBV5-3	TGTGCCAGCAGCCCCCGGAAAAACATTCAGTACTTC	CASSPRKNIQYF
.	TRBJ2-7	.	TRBV7-8	TGTGCCAGCAGCTTAGTAGGGGGAGGGGATGGTGACGAGCAGTACTTC	CASSLVGGGDGDEQYF
.	TRBJ1-2	once	TRBV10-3	TGTGCCATCAGTGGGGGTGACGGCTACACCTTC	CAISGGDGYTF
.	TRBJ1-1	.	TRBV7-3	TGTGCCAGCAGCTTAAATCCTCATAGCGCTGCGAACACTGAAGCTTTCTTT	CASSLNPHSAANTEAFF
.	TRBJ1-3	.	TRBV6-5	TGTGCCAGCAGTTCAGGGTCCCGAAACACCATATATTTT	CASSSGSRNTIYF
.	TRBJ2-5	.	TRBV28	TGTGCCAGCAGCAACCTTTTTACCCGGGGGGAGACCCAGTACTTC	CASSNLFTRGETQYF